A selection of T cell receptor beta chains follows, all from one sample in a study of identifying expanded T cells in peripheral blood. Here immunoSEQ multiplex PCR was the method, and the copy in TCRdb shows in-frame clones only, minus some. The data hold about 78,000 clones, with 80% to 90% observed a single time. Specimen: blood. These receptor sequences come from a person aged 18 to 75 in good health. The CDR3 runs from the conserved cysteine through the conserved F or W. The D gene is left open where the match is weak. Clone size is given for some rows only: seen once, a few or many times, or a class if the clone is expanded.

d_gene: -; j_gene: TRBJ2-5; v_gene: TRBV30; abundance: -; CDR3aa: CAWTPGEETQYF; CDR3nt: TGTGCCTGGACCCCAGGTGAAGAGACCCAGTACTTC
d_gene: -; j_gene: TRBJ1-1; v_gene: TRBV18; abundance: -; CDR3aa: CASSPKNTEAFF; CDR3nt: TGTGCCAGCTCACCTAAGAACACTGAAGCTTTCTTT
d_gene: -; j_gene: TRBJ2-2; v_gene: TRBV5-3; abundance: -; CDR3aa: CARSLEYLGGEGKGTGELFF; CDR3nt: TGTGCCAGAAGCTTGGAATACTTAGGGGGAGAAGGGAAGGGCACCGGGGAGCTGTTTTTT
d_gene: TRBD1; j_gene: TRBJ2-3; v_gene: TRBV19; abundance: few; CDR3aa: CASSIGGQGRADTQYF; CDR3nt: TGTGCCAGTAGTATAGGTGGACAGGGAAGGGCAGATACGCAGTATTTT
d_gene: TRBD2; j_gene: TRBJ2-3; v_gene: TRBV10-3; abundance: -; CDR3aa: CAISDNSGRAWGTDTQYF; CDR3nt: TGTGCCATCAGTGATAATAGCGGGAGGGCCTGGGGCACAGATACGCAGTATTTT
d_gene: TRBD1; j_gene: TRBJ2-1; v_gene: TRBV7-7; abundance: -; CDR3aa: CASSSGTGPYNEQFF; CDR3nt: TGTGCTAGCAGTTCCGGGACAGGTCCCTACAATGAGCAGTTCTTC
d_gene: -; j_gene: TRBJ2-5; v_gene: TRBV6-6; abundance: -; CDR3aa: CASSYKQAEETQYF; CDR3nt: TGTGCCAGCAGTTATAAACAGGCCGAAGAGACCCAGTACTTC
d_gene: -; j_gene: TRBJ2-3; v_gene: TRBV7-2; abundance: few; CDR3aa: CASSLAGYTQYF; CDR3nt: TGTGCCAGCAGCTTAGCCGGGTATACGCAGTATTTT
d_gene: -; j_gene: TRBJ2-1; v_gene: TRBV5-1; abundance: -; CDR3aa: CASGGHNSYNEQFF; CDR3nt: TGCGCCAGTGGCGGTCATAACTCCTACAATGAGCAGTTCTTC
d_gene: TRBD1; j_gene: TRBJ1-1; v_gene: TRBV9; abundance: -; CDR3aa: CASSAWTGNTEAFF; CDR3nt: TGTGCCAGCAGCGCCTGGACAGGGAACACTGAAGCTTTCTTT
d_gene: -; j_gene: TRBJ1-1; v_gene: TRBV9; abundance: -; CDR3aa: CASSEDRDTEAFF; CDR3nt: TGTGCCAGCAGCGAAGACAGAGACACTGAAGCTTTCTTT
d_gene: -; j_gene: TRBJ2-1; v_gene: TRBV4-3; abundance: -; CDR3aa: CASSQERETLNEQFF; CDR3nt: TGCGCCAGCAGCCAAGAACGGGAGACTCTAAATGAGCAGTTCTTC
d_gene: -; j_gene: TRBJ2-7; v_gene: TRBV28; abundance: -; CDR3aa: CASSSGSYEQYF; CDR3nt: TGTGCCAGCAGTAGCGGCTCCTACGAGCAGTACTTC
d_gene: -; j_gene: TRBJ2-3; v_gene: TRBV29-1; abundance: -; CDR3aa: CSSRPGVSTDTQYF; CDR3nt: TGCAGCTCCCGACCCGGCGTTAGCACAGATACGCAGTATTTT
d_gene: TRBD1; j_gene: TRBJ2-5; v_gene: TRBV19; abundance: -; CDR3aa: CASSGDRGETQYF; CDR3nt: TGTGCCAGTAGTGGAGACAGGGGTGAGACCCAGTACTTC
d_gene: TRBD1; j_gene: TRBJ1-1; v_gene: TRBV19; abundance: -; CDR3aa: CASSIRTGGNTEAFF; CDR3nt: TGTGCCAGTAGTATCCGGACAGGGGGGAACACTGAAGCTTTCTTT
d_gene: TRBD1; j_gene: TRBJ1-3; v_gene: TRBV5-1; abundance: -; CDR3aa: CASSLVGTALSGNTIYF; CDR3nt: TGCGCCAGCAGCTTGGTAGGGACAGCCCTTTCTGGAAACACCATATATTTT
d_gene: -; j_gene: TRBJ1-2; v_gene: TRBV19; abundance: -; CDR3aa: CASSIEMGTVDGYTF; CDR3nt: TGTGCCAGTAGTATAGAGATGGGGACCGTAGATGGCTACACCTTC
d_gene: -; j_gene: TRBJ2-2; v_gene: TRBV28; abundance: -; CDR3aa: CASSLAGANTGELFF; CDR3nt: TGTGCCAGCAGTTTGGCAGGGGCGAACACCGGGGAGCTGTTTTTT
d_gene: -; j_gene: TRBJ2-5; v_gene: TRBV5-1; abundance: -; CDR3aa: CASSYLQETQYF; CDR3nt: TGCGCCAGCAGCTATTTACAAGAGACCCAGTACTTC
d_gene: -; j_gene: TRBJ2-7; v_gene: TRBV7-9; abundance: -; CDR3aa: CASSPGGLSSYEQYF; CDR3nt: TGTGCCAGCAGCCCCGGTGGATTAAGCTCCTACGAGCAGTACTTC
d_gene: TRBD2; j_gene: TRBJ2-7; v_gene: TRBV7-2; abundance: -; CDR3aa: CASSLTSGHSYEQYF; CDR3nt: TGTGCCAGCAGCTTAACTAGCGGGCACTCCTACGAGCAGTACTTC
d_gene: TRBD1; j_gene: TRBJ2-3; v_gene: TRBV28; abundance: -; CDR3aa: CASQSPGQGTDTQYF; CDR3nt: TGTGCCAGCCAATCTCCGGGACAGGGGACAGATACGCAGTATTTT
d_gene: TRBD2; j_gene: TRBJ2-3; v_gene: TRBV5-1; abundance: -; CDR3aa: CASSLGGGMADTQYF; CDR3nt: TGCGCCAGCAGCTTGGGGGGAGGGATGGCAGATACGCAGTATTTT
d_gene: -; j_gene: TRBJ2-2; v_gene: TRBV28; abundance: -; CDR3aa: CASRPQGIANTGELFF; CDR3nt: TGTGCCAGCCGACCGCAGGGCATCGCGAACACCGGGGAGCTGTTTTTT
d_gene: -; j_gene: TRBJ2-7; v_gene: TRBV19; abundance: -; CDR3aa: CASSIGQASYEQYF; CDR3nt: TGTGCCAGTAGTATAGGGCAGGCCTCCTACGAGCAGTACTTC
d_gene: -; j_gene: TRBJ2-3; v_gene: TRBV9; abundance: -; CDR3aa: CASSVDTGHHTDTQYF; CDR3nt: TGTGCCAGCAGCGTAGATACGGGACACCACACAGATACGCAGTATTTT
d_gene: -; j_gene: TRBJ2-1; v_gene: TRBV11-2; abundance: -; CDR3aa: CASRRSIGELLDNEQFF; CDR3nt: TGTGCCAGCAGGCGGAGTATCGGGGAATTGTTGGACAATGAGCAGTTCTTC
d_gene: -; j_gene: TRBJ2-7; v_gene: TRBV21-1; abundance: -; CDR3aa: CASSKGGTPYEQYF; CDR3nt: TGTGCCAGCAGCAAAGGAGGGACTCCCTACGAGCAGTACTTC
d_gene: -; j_gene: TRBJ1-2; v_gene: TRBV10-3; abundance: once; CDR3aa: CAIFAQGDPNYGYTF; CDR3nt: TGTGCCATCTTCGCGCAAGGGGACCCCAACTATGGCTACACCTTC
d_gene: -; j_gene: TRBJ2-7; v_gene: TRBV7-2; abundance: -; CDR3aa: CASSLGAGLLSYEQYF; CDR3nt: TGTGCCAGCAGCTTAGGAGCAGGGCTTCTTTCCTACGAGCAGTACTTC
d_gene: -; j_gene: TRBJ1-1; v_gene: TRBV7-9; abundance: -; CDR3aa: CASSLGRVENTEAFF; CDR3nt: TGTGCCAGCAGCTTAGGGAGGGTTGAGAACACTGAAGCTTTCTTT
d_gene: -; j_gene: TRBJ2-7; v_gene: TRBV11-2; abundance: -; CDR3aa: CASSLGQNYEQYF; CDR3nt: TGTGCCAGCAGCTTAGGACAGAACTACGAGCAGTACTTC
d_gene: -; j_gene: TRBJ2-5; v_gene: TRBV11-3; abundance: -; CDR3aa: CASSLGQWETQYF; CDR3nt: TGTGCCAGCAGCCTCGGACAGTGGGAGACCCAGTACTTC
d_gene: TRBD1; j_gene: TRBJ2-7; v_gene: TRBV27; abundance: -; CDR3aa: CASSLSMGTGNYEQYF; CDR3nt: TGTGCCAGCAGTTTATCGATGGGGACAGGGAACTACGAGCAGTACTTC
d_gene: -; j_gene: TRBJ1-2; v_gene: TRBV28; abundance: -; CDR3aa: CASSFRTYGYTF; CDR3nt: TGTGCCAGCAGTTTCAGAACCTATGGCTACACCTTC
d_gene: -; j_gene: TRBJ2-6; v_gene: TRBV7-9; abundance: -; CDR3aa: CASSRAGLGGANVLTF; CDR3nt: TGTGCCAGCAGCAGAGCAGGGTTAGGCGGGGCCAACGTCCTGACTTTC
d_gene: -; j_gene: TRBJ2-7; v_gene: TRBV6-1; abundance: -; CDR3aa: CASIGRDWYEQYF; CDR3nt: TGTGCCAGCATTGGCCGCGATTGGTACGAGCAGTACTTC
d_gene: -; j_gene: TRBJ2-7; v_gene: TRBV25-1; abundance: once; CDR3aa: CASSEPGPSSYEQYF; CDR3nt: TGTGCCAGCAGTGAACCGGGACCGAGCTCCTACGAGCAGTACTTC
d_gene: -; j_gene: TRBJ1-2; v_gene: TRBV9; abundance: once; CDR3aa: CASSVGSDYGYTF; CDR3nt: TGTGCCAGCAGCGTAGGATCCGACTATGGCTACACCTTC
d_gene: TRBD2; j_gene: TRBJ2-2; v_gene: TRBV5-5; abundance: -; CDR3aa: CASSIGLAGGWETRELFF; CDR3nt: TGTGCCAGCAGCATCGGACTAGCGGGAGGTTGGGAGACCAGGGAGCTGTTTTTT
d_gene: -; j_gene: TRBJ2-5; v_gene: TRBV28; abundance: -; CDR3aa: CASSLGTHQETQYF; CDR3nt: TGTGCCAGCAGTTTAGGCACTCACCAAGAGACCCAGTACTTC
d_gene: -; j_gene: TRBJ2-7; v_gene: TRBV5-1; abundance: -; CDR3aa: CASSLGQAFDEQYF; CDR3nt: TGCGCCAGCAGCTTGGGACAGGCGTTTGACGAGCAGTACTTC
d_gene: -; j_gene: TRBJ2-3; v_gene: TRBV7-9; abundance: -; CDR3aa: CASSAGRVSPDTQYF; CDR3nt: TGTGCCAGCAGCGCAGGCCGGGTTAGCCCAGATACGCAGTATTTT
d_gene: -; j_gene: TRBJ1-1; v_gene: TRBV18; abundance: -; CDR3aa: CASSIVPTEAFF; CDR3nt: TGTGCCAGCTCAATTGTCCCCACTGAAGCTTTCTTT
d_gene: TRBD1; j_gene: TRBJ1-2; v_gene: TRBV7-2; abundance: once; CDR3aa: CASSLSGQPNYGYTF; CDR3nt: TGTGCCAGCAGCTTATCGGGACAGCCTAACTATGGCTACACCTTC
d_gene: TRBD1; j_gene: TRBJ2-2; v_gene: TRBV7-2; abundance: -; CDR3aa: CASSWAGGTGITGELFF; CDR3nt: TGTGCCAGCAGCTGGGCTGGGGGGACAGGGATCACCGGGGAGCTGTTTTTT
d_gene: TRBD1; j_gene: TRBJ1-1; v_gene: TRBV6-5; abundance: once; CDR3aa: CASSYQGETEAFF; CDR3nt: TGTGCCAGCAGTTACCAGGGGGAAACTGAAGCTTTCTTT
d_gene: -; j_gene: TRBJ2-3; v_gene: TRBV7-3; abundance: once; CDR3aa: CASSSRGADTQYF; CDR3nt: TGTGCCAGCAGCTCAAGGGGTGCAGATACGCAGTATTTT
d_gene: TRBD2; j_gene: TRBJ2-1; v_gene: TRBV30; abundance: -; CDR3aa: CAWSHLGGTSGVGAREQFF; CDR3nt: TGTGCCTGGAGCCATCTAGGAGGGACTAGCGGGGTTGGGGCGCGTGAGCAGTTCTTC
d_gene: -; j_gene: TRBJ1-1; v_gene: TRBV21-1; abundance: -; CDR3aa: CASSVGGVWTEAFF; CDR3nt: TGTGCCAGCAGTGTTGGGGGGGTATGGACTGAAGCTTTCTTT
d_gene: -; j_gene: TRBJ2-7; v_gene: TRBV9; abundance: -; CDR3aa: CASSVASGQAYEQYF; CDR3nt: TGTGCCAGCAGCGTAGCTTCGGGGCAGGCCTACGAGCAGTACTTC
d_gene: -; j_gene: TRBJ2-4; v_gene: TRBV2; abundance: -; CDR3aa: CASSDNNIQYF; CDR3nt: TGTGCCAGCAGTGACAACAACATTCAGTACTTC
d_gene: -; j_gene: TRBJ1-3; v_gene: TRBV27; abundance: -; CDR3aa: CASSLSRFGNTIYF; CDR3nt: TGTGCCAGCAGTTTATCCCGTTTCGGAAACACCATATATTTT
d_gene: TRBD2; j_gene: TRBJ2-1; v_gene: TRBV19; abundance: -; CDR3aa: CASSIRLAGRYNEQFF; CDR3nt: TGTGCCAGTAGTATAAGACTAGCGGGGCGCTACAATGAGCAGTTCTTC